These 18 T cell receptor beta chains originate from one sample sequenced in a study of T cells in Graves' hyperthyroidism and ophthalmopathy. Authors of the study amplified TCR beta CDR3 regions from RNA transcripts. During a first-round RT-PCR of the TCR CDR3, the HTBI primer set was used. Using its own MiXCR run on the multiplex PCR reads, TCRdb lists one record per CDR3 protein. The sample lists about 290,000 distinct CDR3 sequences, roughly a fifth occurring once. Source material: blood. The receptors shown here come from a man aged 45 to 65 with Graves' ophthalmopathy.

This clonotype was recorded many times. This chain joins TRBV11-2 and TRBJ1-5; D is ambiguous. The V gene lost 1 base and the J gene lost 0 bases, with 7 bases spanning the gap. This CDR3 has 15 amino acids. Germline loops: CDR1 SGHAT, CDR2 FQNNGV. CDR3 sequence (DNA): TGTGCCAGCAGCTTAGGGCGGTATAGCAATCAGCCCCAGCATTTT. Its translation: CASSLGRYSNQPQHF. The full variable domain, with the rest looked up from reference TRBV11-2 and TRBJ1-5, is EAGVAQSPRYKIIEKRQSVAFWCNPISGHATLYWYQQILGQGPKLLIQFQNNGVVDDSQLPKDRFSAERLKGVDSTLKIQPAKLEDSAVYLCASSLGRYSNQPQHFGDGTRLSIL.

This clonotype was detected only a few times. The chain is built from TRBV29-1 and TRBJ1-5; TRBD1 might be the D (5 bases). The V and J ends lost 3 bases and 3 bases respectively, with 12 bases between them. The length of the CDR3 is 14 residues. Germline V gives CDR1 SQVTM, CDR2 ANQGSEA. The CDR3 is CSVDSGTDNQPQHF. CDR3 DNA sequence: TGCAGCGTTGACTCTGGGACGGACAATCAGCCCCAGCATTTT.

The chain is built from TRBV28 and TRBJ2-5; D may be TRBD1 or TRBD2 (6 bases each). The CDR3 consists of 15 residues. Trimming left V 6 bases short and J 3 bases short, with 17 bases between. In germline, CDR1 is MDHEN, CDR2 SYDVKM. For the CDR3, the DNA is TGTGCCAGCAGCCGGGGGCAGGGAGATAAAGAGACCCAGTACTTC. It encodes CASSRGQGDKETQYF.

This chain joins TRBV6-2 or TRBV6-3 and TRBJ2-7, with 9 bases identical to TRBD1. Trimming removed 4 bases from V and 4 bases from J; junction bases left unmatched: 8. The CDR3 totals 15 residues. The germline gives CDR1 MNHEY, CDR2 SVGEGT. The CDR3 nucleotides are TGTGCCAGCAGTTTGCCGGGACAGGGACAATACGAGCAGTACTTC. Translated, it gives CASSLPGQGQYEQYF.

This clonotype came up a few times. The chain employs TRBV20-1 and TRBJ2-5, with TRBD2 matching over 7 bases. This CDR3 has 11 residues. V dropped 4 bases and J dropped 9; count of bases not matched to a gene: 5. The V gene's germline CDR1 is DFQATT and CDR2 SNEGSKA (reference sequence). CDR3 nucleotides: TGCAGTGCTAACACGGGGAGGGCCCAGTACTTC. This translates into CSANTGRAQYF.

The V gene is TRBV7-2, the J gene TRBJ2-2; TRBD2 agrees at 7 bases. V trimming: 4 bases; J trimming: 1 base; junction bases outside the gene matches: 6. This CDR3 comprises 16 residues. Germline V CDR1 and CDR2: SGHTA, FQGNSA. The CDR3 loop reads CASSSTSALNTGELFF. CDR3 in DNA: TGTGCCAGCAGCTCCACTAGCGCGCTGAACACCGGGGAGCTGTTTTTT.

This clonotype appeared a few times. This rearrangement joins TRBV4-2 to TRBJ2-7, with D perhaps matching TRBD1 or TRBD2 (5 bases each). With 4 bases removed from V and 3 bases from J, the gap between germline ends came to 10 bases. CDR1 and CDR2 (germline): LGHNA, YNFKEQ. This CDR3 comprises 13 residues. CDR3 DNA: TGTGCCAGCAGCCGGGACGGCGACTACGAGCAGTACTTC. Translation: CASSRDGDYEQYF.

The table lists this clonotype with a few counts. The V gene is TRBV28, the J gene TRBJ2-7; 12 bases match TRBD2. In germline, CDR1 is MDHEN, CDR2 SYDVKM. The ends lost 5 bases at V and 0 bases at J; junction bases unmatched: 14. The CDR3 loop spans 19 amino acids. CDR3 sequence: CASSPRPGLAGYFSYEQYF. Written as DNA, the CDR3 is TGTGCCAGCAGTCCCCGCCCGGGACTAGCGGGCTACTTCTCCTACGAGCAGTACTTC.

V and J are TRBV9 and TRBJ2-1; the D gene is possibly TRBD2 (6 bases). V lost 0 bases and J lost 3, with 13 bases in between. This CDR3 comprises 16 residues. Germline CDR1 and CDR2: SGDLS and YYNGEE. CDR3 amino acids: CASSVEVSGRYNEQFF. CDR3 nucleotides: TGTGCCAGCAGCGTAGAGGTTAGCGGACGCTACAATGAGCAGTTCTTC.

This clonotype has a count of ten or more. The chain is built from TRBV3-1 and TRBJ1-3; D ambiguous. Germline lookup yields CDR1 LGHDT and CDR2 YNNKEL (reference sequence). This CDR3 spans 13 amino acids. Trimming took off 4 bases at V and 2 bases at J, with 6 bases between the two ends. The CDR3 protein is CASSRGPGNTIYF. The CDR3 DNA sequence: TGTGCCAGCAGCCGGGGTCCTGGAAACACCATATATTTT.

This clonotype was counted many times. The rearrangement joins TRBV6-1 to TRBJ2-7, with 7 bases matching TRBD1. V lost 0 bases and J lost 3; bases outside the gene matches: 8. Germline-derived CDR1 and CDR2 are MNHNS and SASEGT. The CDR3 is 16 residues long. CDR3 protein: CASSEASWDRDYEQYF. CDR3 sequence (DNA): TGTGCCAGCAGTGAAGCGTCATGGGACAGAGACTACGAGCAGTACTTC.

This clonotype was seen ten or more times. The CDR3 loop reads CSARPDSSYNEQFF. The CDR3 region has the DNA TGCAGTGCTAGACCGGACAGCTCCTACAATGAGCAGTTCTTC. V usage is TRBV20-1 and J usage is TRBJ2-1; D is perhaps TRBD1 (6 bases). CDR1 and CDR2 (germline): DFQATT, SNEGSKA (reference sequence). Trimming left V 2 bases short and J 0 bases short, with 8 bases between. This CDR3 spans 14 amino acids.

The chain uses TRBV3-1 and TRBJ1-2; D gene ambiguous. The germline CDR1 and CDR2 sequences are LGHDT and YNNKEL (reference sequence). The V and J ends lost 0 bases and 8 bases respectively, with 13 bases between them. The CDR3 is 14 amino acids. The CDR3 DNA reads TGTGCCAGCAGCCAAGATACCCACCCCGGGGGCTACACCTTC. It translates to CASSQDTHPGGYTF.

This clonotype was observed at least ten times. The gene calls are TRBV27 and TRBJ1-5, with TRBD1 matching 9 bases. The junction had 4 bases not matched to a gene; V was cut back by 6 bases and J by 1 base. CDR1 and CDR2 (germline): MNHEY, SMNVEV (reference sequence). The CDR3 extends over 15 amino acids. The CDR3 spells CASSRDRESNQPQHF. The CDR3 nucleotides read TGTGCCAGCAGCCGGGACAGGGAGAGCAATCAGCCCCAGCATTTT.

The chain uses TRBV28 and TRBJ2-7; unclear D gene. Trimming shortened V by 3 bases and J by 2 bases, and 8 bases separated the two germline ends. Germline CDR1 and CDR2: MDHEN and SYDVKM. The CDR3 spans 13 residues. In DNA form, the CDR3 reads TGTGCCAGCAGTTTTGCTCCTACCTACGAGCAGTACTTC. Amino acids: CASSFAPTYEQYF.

The sample holds a few counts of this clonotype. The J gene is TRBJ1-1, the V gene TRBV29-1; 9 bases are shared with TRBD1. The CDR3 extends over 13 amino acids. Trimming removed 3 bases from V and 4 bases from J; junction bases left unmatched: 3. The V gene's germline CDR1 is SQVTM and CDR2 ANQGSEA. The chain's CDR3 is CSVEGTGTTEAFF. For the CDR3, the DNA is TGCAGCGTTGAGGGGACAGGGACCACTGAAGCTTTCTTT.

The J gene is TRBJ2-7, the V gene TRBV12-3 or TRBV12-4; TRBD1 agrees at 7 bases. Trimming at V came to 6 bases and at J to 2 bases, leaving 4 bases not matched to a gene. The CDR3 is made up of 13 amino acids. The CDR3 DNA reads as TGTGCCAGCAGGACGACAGGGACCTACGAGCAGTACTTC. Translated, it gives CASRTTGTYEQYF.

The chain recombines TRBV28 with TRBJ1-1; weak D call: TRBD1 (5 bases). The CDR3 contains 11 residues. Germline CDR1 and CDR2: MDHEN and SYDVKM. V lost 5 bases to trimming and J lost 11 bases, with 12 bases between them. CDR3 nucleotide sequence: TGTGCCAGCAGTGCCAGGGAAATGGCTTTCTTT. Encoded protein: CASSAREMAFF.